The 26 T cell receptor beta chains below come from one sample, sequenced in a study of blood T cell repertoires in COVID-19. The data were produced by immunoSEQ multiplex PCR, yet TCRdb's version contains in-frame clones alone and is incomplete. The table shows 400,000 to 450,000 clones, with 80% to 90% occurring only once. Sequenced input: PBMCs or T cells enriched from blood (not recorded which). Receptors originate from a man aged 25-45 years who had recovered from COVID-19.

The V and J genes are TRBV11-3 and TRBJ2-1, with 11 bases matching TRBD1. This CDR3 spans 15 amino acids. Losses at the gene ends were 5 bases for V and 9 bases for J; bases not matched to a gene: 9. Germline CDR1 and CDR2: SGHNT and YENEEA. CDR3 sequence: CASSATGQGGGEQFF. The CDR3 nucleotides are TGTGCCAGCAGCGCGACGGGACAGGGGGGCGGTGAGCAGTTCTTC.

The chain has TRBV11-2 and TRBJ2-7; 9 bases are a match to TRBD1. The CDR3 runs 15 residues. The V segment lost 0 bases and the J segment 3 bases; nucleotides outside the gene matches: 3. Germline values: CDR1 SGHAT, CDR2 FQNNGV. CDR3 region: CASSLEGTGFYEQYF. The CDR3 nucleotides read TGTGCCAGCAGCTTAGAGGGGACAGGGTTCTACGAGCAGTACTTC. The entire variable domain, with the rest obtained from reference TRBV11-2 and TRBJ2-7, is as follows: EAGVAQSPRYKIIEKRQSVAFWCNPISGHATLYWYQQILGQGPKLLIQFQNNGVVDDSQLPKDRFSAERLKGVDSTLKIQPAKLEDSAVYLCASSLEGTGFYEQYFGPGTRLTVT.

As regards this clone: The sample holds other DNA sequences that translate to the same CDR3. CDR3 amino acids: CASSVGQSNQPQHF. CDR3 sequence (DNA): TGTGCCAGCAGCGTGGGACAGAGCAATCAGCCCCAGCATTTT. J is TRBJ1-5 and V is TRBV9; 7 bases match TRBD1. CDR3 length: 14 residues. The germline CDR1 and CDR2 sequences are SGDLS and YYNGEE. The V gene end was trimmed by 2 bases and the J gene end by 1 base; junction bases not matched to a gene: 0.

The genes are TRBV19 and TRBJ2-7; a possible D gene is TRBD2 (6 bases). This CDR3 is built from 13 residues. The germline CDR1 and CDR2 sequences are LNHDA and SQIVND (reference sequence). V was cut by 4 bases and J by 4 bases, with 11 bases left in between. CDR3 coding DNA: TGTGCCAGTAGTACTAGCGTTTCATACGAGCAGTACTTC. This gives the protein CASSTSVSYEQYF.

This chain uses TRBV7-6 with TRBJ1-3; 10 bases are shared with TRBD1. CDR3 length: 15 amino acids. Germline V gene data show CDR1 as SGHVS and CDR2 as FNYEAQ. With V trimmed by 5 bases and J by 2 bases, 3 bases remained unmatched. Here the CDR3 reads CASSPGTGAGNTIYF. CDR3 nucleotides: TGTGCCAGCAGCCCCGGGACAGGGGCTGGAAACACCATATATTTT.

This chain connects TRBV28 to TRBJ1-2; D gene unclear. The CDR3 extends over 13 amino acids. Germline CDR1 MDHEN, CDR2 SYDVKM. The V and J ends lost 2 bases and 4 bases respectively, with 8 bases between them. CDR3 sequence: CASSLESVYGYTF. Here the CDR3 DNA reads TGTGCCAGCAGTTTAGAATCGGTCTATGGCTACACCTTC.

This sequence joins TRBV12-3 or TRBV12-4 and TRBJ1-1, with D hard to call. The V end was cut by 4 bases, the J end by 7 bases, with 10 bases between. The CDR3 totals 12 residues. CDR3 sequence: CASSSHDYEAFF. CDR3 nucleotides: TGTGCCAGCAGTTCCCATGACTATGAAGCTTTCTTT.

CDR3 protein: CAIRRTGGLQPQHF. Here the CDR3 DNA reads TGTGCCATCCGTCGAACAGGGGGCCTTCAGCCCCAGCATTTT. J is TRBJ1-5 and V is TRBV6-5; 9 bases agree with TRBD1. Germline CDR1 is MNHEY and CDR2 is SVGAGI. Losses at the gene ends were 10 bases for V and 6 bases for J; bases not matched to a gene: 10. This CDR3 is built from 14 residues.

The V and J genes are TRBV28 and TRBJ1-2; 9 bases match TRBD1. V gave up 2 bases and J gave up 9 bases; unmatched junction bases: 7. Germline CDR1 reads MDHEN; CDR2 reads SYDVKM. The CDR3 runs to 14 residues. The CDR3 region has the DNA TGTGCCAGCAGTTTACTGTCCGGGACAGGGAGCTACACCTTC. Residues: CASSLLSGTGSYTF.

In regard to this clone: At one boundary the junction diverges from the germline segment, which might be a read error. The CDR3 DNA reads as TGTGCCAGCAGCAGAGCTGAGGGACAGGCAGTGTTC. Translation: CASSRAEGQAVF. This sequence joins TRBV28 and TRBJ2-7; TRBD1 aligns across 8 bases. The CDR3 has 12 residues. CDR1 and CDR2 from the germline V gene are MDHEN and SYDVKM.

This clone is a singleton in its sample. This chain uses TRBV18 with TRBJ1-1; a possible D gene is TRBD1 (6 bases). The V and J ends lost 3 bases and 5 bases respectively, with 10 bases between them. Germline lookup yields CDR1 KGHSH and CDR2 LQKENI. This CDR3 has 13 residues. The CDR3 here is CASSPRDKTEAFF. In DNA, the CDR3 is TGTGCCAGCTCACCCCGGGACAAGACTGAAGCTTTCTTT.

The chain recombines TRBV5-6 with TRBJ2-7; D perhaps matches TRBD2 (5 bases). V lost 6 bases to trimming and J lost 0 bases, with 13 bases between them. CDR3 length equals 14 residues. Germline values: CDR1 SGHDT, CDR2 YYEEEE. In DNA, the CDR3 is TGTGCCAGCACCCCGGAGGCGAACTCCTACGAGCAGTACTTC. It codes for CASTPEANSYEQYF.

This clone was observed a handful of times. DNA for the CDR3: TGTGCCAGCAGCCCTAATAATCGTTCACCCCTCCACTTT. Its protein is CASSPNNRSPLHF. This chain uses TRBV12-3 or TRBV12-4 with TRBJ1-6; D is ambiguous. Trimming cost V 6 bases and J 9 bases, with 12 bases left between them. CDR3 size: 13 residues.

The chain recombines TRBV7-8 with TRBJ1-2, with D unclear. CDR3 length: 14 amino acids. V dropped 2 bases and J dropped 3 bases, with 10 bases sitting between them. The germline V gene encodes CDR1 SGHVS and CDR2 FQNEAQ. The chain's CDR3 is CASSLQRRDYGYTF. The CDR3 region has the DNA TGTGCCAGCAGCTTACAGCGGAGGGACTATGGCTACACCTTC.

CDR3 nucleotide sequence: TGTGCCAGCAGTGAATGGCTGTCCTACGAGCAGTACTTC. This translates into CASSEWLSYEQYF. The gene calls are TRBV6-1 and TRBJ2-7; D unclear. The CDR3 covers 13 residues. Between the trimmed V and J ends, which lost 2 bases and 1 base, there was a span of 6 bases. CDR1 MNHNS and CDR2 SASEGT come from the germline V gene.

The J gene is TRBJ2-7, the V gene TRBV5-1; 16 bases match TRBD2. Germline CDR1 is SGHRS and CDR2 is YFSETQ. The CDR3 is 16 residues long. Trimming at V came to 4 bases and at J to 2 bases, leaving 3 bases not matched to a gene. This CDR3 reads CASSGGLAGGTYEQYF. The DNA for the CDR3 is TGCGCCAGCAGCGGGGGACTAGCGGGAGGGACCTACGAGCAGTACTTC. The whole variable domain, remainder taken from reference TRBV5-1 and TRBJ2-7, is KAGVTQTPRYLIKTRGQQVTLSCSPISGHRSVSWYQQTPGQGLQFLFEYFSETQRNKGNFPGRFSGRQFSNSRSEMNVSTLELGDSALYLCASSGGLAGGTYEQYFGPGTRLTVT.

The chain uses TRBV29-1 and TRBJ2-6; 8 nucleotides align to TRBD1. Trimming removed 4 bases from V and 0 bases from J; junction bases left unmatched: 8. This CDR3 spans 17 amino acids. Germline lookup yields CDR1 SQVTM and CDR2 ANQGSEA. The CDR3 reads CSVGSGGDSSGANVLTF. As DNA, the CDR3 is TGCAGCGTTGGTTCAGGGGGCGATAGCTCTGGGGCCAACGTCCTGACTTTC.

The DNA for the CDR3 is TGTGCCAGCAGCTCCGGGACAGGGTCGGACATTCAGTACTTC. Amino acids: CASSSGTGSDIQYF. The V call is TRBV7-9, the J call TRBJ2-4, with TRBD1 identical over 9 bases. Per the germline V gene, CDR1 is SEHNR and CDR2 is FQNEAQ (reference sequence). The CDR3 totals 14 residues. Losses at the gene ends were 4 bases for V and 8 bases for J; bases not matched to a gene: 6.

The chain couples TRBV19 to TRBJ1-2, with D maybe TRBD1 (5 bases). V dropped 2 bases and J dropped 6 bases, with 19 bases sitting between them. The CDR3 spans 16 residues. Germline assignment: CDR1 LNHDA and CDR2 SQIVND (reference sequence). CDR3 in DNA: TGTGCCAGTAGTATAATAGTAGGGCAGGGAATGGATGGCTACACCTTC. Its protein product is CASSIIVGQGMDGYTF.

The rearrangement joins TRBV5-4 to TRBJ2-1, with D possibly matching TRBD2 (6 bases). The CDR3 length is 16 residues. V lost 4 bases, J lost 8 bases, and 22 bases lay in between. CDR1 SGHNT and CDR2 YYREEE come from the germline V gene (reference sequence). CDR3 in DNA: TGTGCCAGCAGCCCCGATTGGAGGGCAGGCGACGATGAGCAGTTCTTC. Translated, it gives CASSPDWRAGDDEQFF.

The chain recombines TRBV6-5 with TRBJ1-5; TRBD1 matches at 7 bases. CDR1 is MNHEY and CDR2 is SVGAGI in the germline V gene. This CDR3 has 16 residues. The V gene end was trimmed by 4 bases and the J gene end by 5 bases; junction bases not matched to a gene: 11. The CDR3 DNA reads TGTGCCAGCAGTTCGGACAGGATCACAAGTTATCAGCCCCAGCATTTT. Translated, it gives CASSSDRITSYQPQHF.

The CDR3 nucleotides read TGTGCCAGCAGCCCCACCGGGACATCAAATCAGCCCCAGCATTTT. Residues: CASSPTGTSNQPQHF. The chain combines TRBV3-1 (or the pseudogene TRBV3-2) with TRBJ1-5, with a weak D call TRBD1 (6 bases). CDR1 is LGHDT and CDR2 is YNNKEL in the germline V gene (reference sequence). The CDR3 spans 15 residues. Trimming cost V 4 bases and J 4 bases, with 14 bases left between them.

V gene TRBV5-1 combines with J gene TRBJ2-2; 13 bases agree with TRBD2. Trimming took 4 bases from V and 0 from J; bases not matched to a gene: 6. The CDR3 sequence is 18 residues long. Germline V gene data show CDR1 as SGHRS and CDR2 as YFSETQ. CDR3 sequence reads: CASSPGTSGIANTGELFF. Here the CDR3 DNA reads TGCGCCAGCAGCCCCGGGACTAGCGGGATCGCGAACACCGGGGAGCTGTTTTTT.

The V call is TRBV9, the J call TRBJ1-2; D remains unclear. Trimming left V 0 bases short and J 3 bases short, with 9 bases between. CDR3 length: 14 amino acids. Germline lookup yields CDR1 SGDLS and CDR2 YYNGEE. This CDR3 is CASSVGATDYGYTF. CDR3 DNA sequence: TGTGCCAGCAGCGTAGGGGCGACGGACTATGGCTACACCTTC.

The CDR3 spells CASSLAPGLKRDNTEAFF. Written as DNA, the CDR3 is TGCGCCAGCAGCTTGGCTCCGGGACTTAAGAGGGATAACACTGAAGCTTTCTTT. The genes are TRBV5-1 and TRBJ1-1; a weak D match, TRBD1 (5 bases). V was pared by 0 bases and J by 2 bases, with 20 bases between. The CDR3 is 18 amino acids. The germline V gene has CDR1 SGHRS and CDR2 YFSETQ.

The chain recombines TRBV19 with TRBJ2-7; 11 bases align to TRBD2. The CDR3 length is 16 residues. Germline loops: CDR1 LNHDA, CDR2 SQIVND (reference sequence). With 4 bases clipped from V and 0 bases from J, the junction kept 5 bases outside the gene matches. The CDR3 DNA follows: TGTGCCAGTAGTACCCGACTAGCGGGGATCTCCTACGAGCAGTACTTC. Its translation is CASSTRLAGISYEQYF.